The 30 T cell receptor beta chains below all came from one sample that was sequenced in a study of blood T cell repertoires in COVID-19. Profiled with immunoSEQ multiplex PCR; TCRdb holds only in-frame clones, not every one. The table includes about 130,000 clones, approximately 85% detected once. Sample: peripheral blood. These receptors all stem from a human donor in a cohort sampled during active COVID-19.

This chain links TRBV2 with TRBJ2-2, with 7 bases that match TRBD2. The germline V gene has CDR1 SNHLY and CDR2 FYNNEI. The V and J ends lost 10 bases and 4 bases, in that order; junction bases with no gene match: 9. CDR3 length: 14 amino acids. The CDR3 loop reads CATKLGEGTGELFF. CDR3 bases: TGTGCCACCAAGTTAGGGGAGGGCACCGGGGAGCTGTTTTTT.

The rearrangement joins TRBV5-1 to TRBJ1-4; tentative D call: TRBD1 (6 bases). Germline V lookup: CDR1 SGHRS, CDR2 YFSETQ. The CDR3 spans 15 residues. Trimming cost V 4 bases and J 8 bases, with 18 bases left between them. CDR3 protein: CASSMPGTPGEKLFF. For the CDR3, the DNA is TGCGCCAGCAGCATGCCCGGGACACCGGGAGAAAAACTGTTTTTT.

The chain employs TRBV19 and TRBJ2-2; 10 nucleotides agree with TRBD1. CDR1 is LNHDA and CDR2 is SQIVND in the germline V gene (reference sequence). J was trimmed by 0 bases and V by 9 bases; bases with no gene match: 4. The CDR3 sequence is 15 residues long. The CDR3 coding sequence is TGTGCCAGCTTAGACAGGGGGCCGAACACCGGGGAGCTGTTTTTT. It encodes CASLDRGPNTGELFF.

In the case of this clone: Other DNA sequences within the sample encode an identical CDR3. This chain links TRBV29-1 with TRBJ2-5, with 11 nucleotides matching TRBD2. The trim removed 7 bases at V and 8 bases at J, leaving 9 bases unmatched. CDR1 is SQVTM and CDR2 is ANQGSEA in the germline V gene. This CDR3 has 13 residues. CDR3 bases: TGCAGCGCATATAGCGGGGGGGCGGGCACCCAGTACTTC. Amino acids: CSAYSGGAGTQYF.

Relative to its sample, this clone is medium-sized. The chain carries TRBV12-3 or TRBV12-4 and TRBJ1-1; no definite D call. V was shortened by 5 bases and J by 1 base, with 8 bases between the two germline ends. The CDR3 consists of 13 residues. The CDR3 nucleotides are TGTGCCAGCAGTCCCGACTCGAACACTGAAGCTTTCTTT. Its protein is CASSPDSNTEAFF.

J is TRBJ2-3 and V is TRBV5-6; TRBD2 matches at 10 bases. Trimming cost V 0 bases and J 11 bases; bases outside gene matches: 9. CDR3 length: 15 amino acids. CDR1 is SGHDT, CDR2 YYEEEE, per germline. The CDR3 nucleotides read TGTGCCAGCAGCTTGGTAGCGGGGGGCCGGAGGGGGCAGTATTTT. It specifies CASSLVAGGRRGQYF.

CDR3 DNA: TGCGCCAGCAGCCAGAATGGACAGGGGGTCGGGGTTGAAAAACTGTTTTTT. Its translation is CASSQNGQGVGVEKLFF. This chain joins TRBV5-1 and TRBJ1-4, with 10 positions matching TRBD1. The CDR3 runs to 17 residues. In germline, CDR1 is SGHRS, CDR2 YFSETQ. The V gene end was trimmed by 4 bases and the J gene end by 7 bases; junction bases not matched to a gene: 13.

This clone was counted between two and nine times. The V and J genes are TRBV9 and TRBJ2-7; D gene unclear. Trimming pared 0 bases from V and 4 bases from J, leaving 11 bases between. The germline gives CDR1 SGDLS, CDR2 YYNGEE. The CDR3 is 14 amino acids. For the CDR3, the DNA is TGTGCCAGCAGCGTAGCTTGGGCTGGTTACGAGCAGTACTTC. Its translation: CASSVAWAGYEQYF.

This clone was seen just once. The V and J genes are TRBV10-3 and TRBJ2-7; 8 nucleotides align to TRBD2. The CDR3 spans 16 residues. J was trimmed by 5 bases and V by 3 bases; bases with no gene match: 12. Germline CDR1 and CDR2: ENHRY and SYGVKD. The CDR3 sequence is CAISDLPGGAGDEQYF. Written as DNA, the CDR3 is TGTGCCATCAGTGATCTTCCCGGGGGGGCGGGTGACGAGCAGTACTTC.

The chain carries TRBV14 and TRBJ2-7, with TRBD1 matching over 9 bases. The ends lost 4 bases at V and 2 bases at J; junction bases unmatched: 9. CDR3 length equals 16 residues. Germline V lookup: CDR1 SGHDN, CDR2 FVKESK. This chain's CDR3 is CASSPLTGGTPYEQYF. The DNA for the CDR3 is TGTGCCAGCAGCCCACTGACAGGGGGGACCCCCTACGAGCAGTACTTC.

J is TRBJ2-2 and V is TRBV4-1; possibly TRBD2 for D (6 bases). CDR1 and CDR2 (germline): MGHRA, YSYEKL. The germline V and J ends were trimmed by 4 bases and 7 bases, with 10 bases remaining between them. The length of the CDR3 is 13 residues. The CDR3 nucleotides are TGCGCCAGCAGCCCCGGGACTTACGGGGAGCTGTTTTTT. Translated: CASSPGTYGELFF.

A remark on this clone: A junction end diverges from the germline sequence, so it may reflect a read error. The genes are TRBV29-1 and TRBJ1-2; D unresolved. The CDR3 spans 11 residues. CDR1 SQVTM and CDR2 ANQGSEA come from the germline V gene. The CDR3 region has the DNA TGCAGCGCAGCGTTCGGTCTTATTGTCTCCTTC. Its protein is CSAAFGLIVSF.

V usage is TRBV15 and J usage is TRBJ1-1, with D possibly TRBD1 on 5 matching bases. The CDR3 is made up of 15 amino acids. Trimming left V 1 base short and J 0 bases short, with 9 bases between. The germline CDR1 and CDR2 sequences are LNHNV and YYDKDF (reference sequence). CDR3 DNA sequence: TGTGCCACCAGCAGAGCAAGGGGAATGAACACTGAAGCTTTCTTT. Encoded protein: CATSRARGMNTEAFF. Combining the CDR3 with reference TRBV15 and TRBJ1-1 gives the whole variable domain DAMVIQNPRYQVTQFGKPVTLSCSQTLNHNVMYWYQQKSSQAPKLLFHYYDKDFNNEADTPDNFQSRRPNTSFCFLDIRSPGLGDTAMYLCATSRARGMNTEAFFGQGTRLTVV.

CDR3 residues: CASSQDGTSGGAGEQFF. CDR3 in DNA: TGTGCCAGCAGCCAAGATGGGACTAGCGGGGGGGCGGGTGAGCAGTTCTTC. The chain uses TRBV3-1 (or the pseudogene TRBV3-2) and TRBJ2-1; 16 nucleotides line up with TRBD2. Per the germline V gene, CDR1 is LGHDT and CDR2 is YNNKEL (reference sequence). With V trimmed by 0 bases and J by 9 bases, 5 bases remained unmatched. CDR3 length equals 17 residues.

The chain uses TRBV20-1 and TRBJ2-7, with D tentatively TRBD1 (5 bases). This CDR3 contains 11 residues. V lost 5 bases and J 6 bases, leaving 11 bases between the germline ends. The germline CDR1 and CDR2 sequences are DFQATT and SNEGSKA (reference sequence). This chain's CDR3 is CSAQQVPEQYF. CDR3 DNA sequence: TGCAGTGCTCAACAGGTGCCCGAGCAGTACTTC.

The genes are TRBV6-6 and TRBJ2-1; D perhaps matches TRBD1 (6 bases). V shed 9 bases and J shed 10 bases, with 19 bases lying between them. The germline CDR1 and CDR2 sequences are MNHNY and SVGAGI (reference sequence). CDR3 size: 13 residues. CDR3 protein: CASRTEGVGEQFF. CDR3 nucleotide sequence: TGTGCCAGTCGGACAGAGGGAGTAGGCGAGCAGTTCTTC.

The chain combines TRBV4-1 with TRBJ2-5; D might be TRBD2 (7 bases). Germline V gene data show CDR1 as MGHRA and CDR2 as YSYEKL. Trimming removed 0 bases at V and 4 bases at J, with 15 bases between. The CDR3 is 16 residues long. DNA for the CDR3: TGCGCCAGCAGCCAAGAGGGAGGGGCAGGGGTAGAGACCCAGTACTTC. It specifies CASSQEGGAGVETQYF.

This clone has only a few counts. CDR3 sequence reads: CASSQVGEVYEQYF. The DNA for the CDR3 is TGCGCCAGCAGCCAAGTGGGTGAGGTCTACGAGCAGTACTTC. V usage is TRBV4-1 and J usage is TRBJ2-7; D is ambiguous. V was cut by 1 base and J by 3 bases, with 10 bases left in between. Germline CDR1 and CDR2: MGHRA and YSYEKL. This CDR3 is built from 14 residues.

V gene TRBV29-1 combines with J gene TRBJ2-7; D is perhaps TRBD1 (6 bases). V dropped 1 base and J dropped 4 bases, with 11 bases sitting between them. Germline CDR1 is SQVTM and CDR2 is ANQGSEA. The CDR3 runs 13 residues. The CDR3 region has the DNA TGCAGCGTTGAAGCCCAACAGGGTTACGAGCAGTACTTC. Protein sequence: CSVEAQQGYEQYF.

The rearrangement joins TRBV9 to TRBJ1-2; TRBD1 is a possible D gene (6 bases). CDR3 length: 15 amino acids. Trimming removed 4 bases at V and 4 bases at J, with 17 bases between. The germline gives CDR1 SGDLS, CDR2 YYNGEE. CDR3 sequence reads: CASSPRTDPVYGYTF. CDR3 DNA: TGTGCCAGCAGCCCAAGGACAGACCCAGTCTATGGCTACACCTTC.

The genes are TRBV7-9 and TRBJ2-2, with 10 bases fitting TRBD1. The CDR3 runs to 15 residues. Looked up from germline, CDR1 is SEHNR and CDR2 is FQNEAQ (reference sequence). V shed 3 bases, J shed 4 bases, and the junction held 2 bases outside the gene matches. The CDR3 reads CASSFRTGGTGELFF. CDR3 DNA sequence: TGTGCCAGCAGCTTTAGGACAGGGGGCACCGGGGAGCTGTTTTTT.

The chain links TRBV21-1 to TRBJ2-2; the D segment call TRBD2 is taken from the table without a DNA check. TRBV21-1 constitutes a pseudogene. This CDR3 is 13 amino acids long. The CDR3 DNA reads TGTGCCAGCAGCACCGGGACTCCCGGGGAGCTGTTTTTT. This codes for CASSTGTPGELFF.

The chain uses TRBV28 and TRBJ2-7; TRBD1 matches at 10 bases. V trimming: 5 bases; J trimming: 4 bases; junction bases outside the gene matches: 11. Germline CDR1 and CDR2: MDHEN and SYDVKM. The CDR3 spans 16 residues. CDR3 in amino acids: CASSRAGTGAFYEQYF. The CDR3 region has the DNA TGTGCCAGCAGTCGCGCCGGGACAGGGGCTTTTTACGAGCAGTACTTC.

The gene calls are TRBV11-2 and TRBJ2-1; no clear D. With 6 bases removed from V and 5 bases from J, the gap between germline ends came to 11 bases. The CDR3 runs 13 residues. Germline V gives CDR1 SGHAT, CDR2 FQNNGV. DNA for the CDR3: TGTGCCAGCAGAAAAAGCGCTGACAATGAGCAGTTCTTC. It is translated as CASRKSADNEQFF.

This clone occurred once. The chain combines TRBV5-6 with TRBJ1-4, with no clear D. The germline V and J ends were trimmed by 1 base and 7 bases, with 14 bases remaining between them. Germline assignment: CDR1 SGHDT and CDR2 YYEEEE. The CDR3 covers 15 residues. The CDR3 protein is CASSLRFGRGEKLFF. The CDR3 region has the DNA TGTGCCAGCAGCTTGCGGTTCGGCCGCGGTGAAAAACTGTTTTTT.

This chain links TRBV18 with TRBJ2-3, with D unclear. Germline-derived CDR1 and CDR2 are KGHSH and LQKENI. The germline V and J ends were trimmed by 0 bases and 1 base, with 11 bases remaining between them. The CDR3 consists of 16 residues. The CDR3 coding sequence is TGTGCCAGCTCACCACCGTTGCCGAGCGGCACAGATACGCAGTATTTT. Translation: CASSPPLPSGTDTQYF.

In its sample, this clone was seen once. The rearrangement links TRBV6-5 to TRBJ1-3; D not certain. CDR3 size: 15 residues. Trimming removed 6 bases from V and 0 bases from J, with 12 bases in between. In germline, CDR1 is MNHEY, CDR2 SVGAGI. CDR3 DNA: TGTGCCAGCAGGTCGACACGGAACTCTGGAAACACCATATATTTT. It is translated as CASRSTRNSGNTIYF.

A note on this clone: The identical CDR3 is also encoded by other nucleotide sequences in the sample. This chain connects TRBV5-1 to TRBJ1-2; no clear D gene. Trimming stripped 0 bases from V and 4 bases from J, with 7 bases between. Per germline, CDR1 SGHRS and CDR2 YFSETQ. CDR3 size: 13 residues. CDR3 DNA sequence: TGCGCCAGCAGCTTGGGGCGGCTCTATGGCTACACCTTC. Translation: CASSLGRLYGYTF.

V is TRBV10-2 and J is TRBJ2-5; 11 bases align to TRBD2. Germline lookup yields CDR1 WSHSY and CDR2 SAAADI. V lost 8 bases, J lost 1 base, and 9 bases stayed unmatched. This CDR3 has 16 residues. The CDR3 reads CASGSGLAGGQETQYF. The CDR3 DNA reads TGCGCCAGCGGTAGCGGTCTAGCGGGGGGCCAAGAGACCCAGTACTTC.

The rearrangement links TRBV6-5 to TRBJ1-4; 7 positions agree with TRBD1. The length of the CDR3 is 13 residues. The V and J ends lost 6 bases and 8 bases, in that order; junction bases with no gene match: 6. Germline lookup yields CDR1 MNHEY and CDR2 SVGAGI. CDR3 coding DNA: TGTGCCAGCAGGGAGGGGGCGAGAGAAAAACTGTTTTTT. Protein product: CASREGAREKLFF.